This TCR beta chain was recorded in a study of shared T cell receptors in the human thymus. Profiled with immunoSEQ multiplex PCR; TCRdb holds only in-frame clones, not every one. The table shows 700,000 or so clones, with approximately 83% occurring only once. The CDR3 has 19 residues. CDR1 and CDR2 from the germline V gene are MDHEN and SYDVKM. Trimming removed 4 bases from V and 5 bases from J; junction bases left unmatched: 22. These records were also assigned to another study, of human thymus T cells. That report notes: Thymic samples were excised during corrective heart operations.

The chain is built from TRBV28 and TRBJ2-5; 7 bases are a match to TRBD1. Sequencing used thymocytes. This clonotype originated in a girl under three years old with a congenital heart defect. The CDR3 protein is CASSWGIGQENRWWETQYF. The CDR3 DNA reads TGTGCCAGCAGTTGGGGGATCGGACAGGAAAACAGGTGGTGGGAGACCCAGTACTTC.